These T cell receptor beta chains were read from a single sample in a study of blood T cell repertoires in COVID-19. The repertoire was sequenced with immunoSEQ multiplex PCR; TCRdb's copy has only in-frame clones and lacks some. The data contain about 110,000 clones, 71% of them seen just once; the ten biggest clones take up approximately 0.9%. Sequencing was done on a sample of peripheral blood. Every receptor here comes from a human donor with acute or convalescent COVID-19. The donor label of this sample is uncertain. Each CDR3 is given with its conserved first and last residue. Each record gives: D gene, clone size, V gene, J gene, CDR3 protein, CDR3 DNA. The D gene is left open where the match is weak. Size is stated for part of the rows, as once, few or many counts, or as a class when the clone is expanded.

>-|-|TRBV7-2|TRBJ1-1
CASSLGQNTEAFF
TGTGCCAGCAGCTTAGGACAGAACACTGAAGCTTTCTTT
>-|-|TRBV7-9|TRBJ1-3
CASSFLASGNTIYF
TGTGCCAGCAGCTTCTTGGCCTCTGGAAACACCATATATTTT
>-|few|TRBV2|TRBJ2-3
CASSEVGGRTDTQYF
TGTGCCAGCAGTGAAGTCGGGGGACGCACAGATACGCAGTATTTT
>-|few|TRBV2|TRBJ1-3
CASSNRPGRSGNTIYF
TGTGCCAGCAGCAACAGGCCTGGGCGCTCTGGAAACACCATATATTTT
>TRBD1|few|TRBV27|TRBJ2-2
CASSLGQGVTGELFF
TGTGCCAGCAGTTTGGGGCAGGGGGTAACCGGGGAGCTGTTTTTT
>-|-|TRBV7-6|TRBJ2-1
CASSFLSMGLDNEQFF
TGTGCCAGCAGCTTTCTATCCATGGGACTCGACAATGAGCAGTTCTTC
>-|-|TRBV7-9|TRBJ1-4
CASSLQSGEKLFF
TGTGCCAGCAGCTTACAGTCAGGGGAAAAACTGTTTTTT
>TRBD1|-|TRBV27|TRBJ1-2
CASSFKGQGGYGYTF
TGTGCCAGCAGTTTCAAAGGACAGGGAGGATATGGCTACACCTTC
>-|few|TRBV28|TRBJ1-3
CASSLVSGANSGNTIYF
TGTGCCAGCAGTTTAGTATCAGGGGCTAACTCTGGAAACACCATATATTTT
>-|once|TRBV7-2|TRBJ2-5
CASSSLPPTSPGETQYF
TGTGCCAGCAGCTCACTCCCGCCGACTAGTCCCGGGGAGACCCAGTACTTC
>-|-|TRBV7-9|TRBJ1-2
CASSLVNRVHGYTF
TGTGCCAGCAGCTTAGTTAACAGGGTGCATGGCTACACCTTC
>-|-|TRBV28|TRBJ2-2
CASSLGWGRTGELFF
TGTGCCAGCAGTTTAGGGTGGGGGCGGACCGGGGAGCTGTTTTTT
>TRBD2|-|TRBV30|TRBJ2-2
CAWSVRLAGARSGGELFF
TGTGCCTGGAGTGTAAGACTAGCGGGGGCAAGGAGCGGCGGGGAGCTGTTTTTT
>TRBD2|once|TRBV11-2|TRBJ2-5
CASSLVIAGAQETQYF
TGTGCCAGCAGCCTCGTGATAGCGGGAGCACAAGAGACCCAGTACTTC
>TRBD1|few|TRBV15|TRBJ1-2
CATRPGQGEYRYGYTF
TGTGCCACCCGCCCCGGACAGGGGGAGTACCGCTATGGCTACACCTTC
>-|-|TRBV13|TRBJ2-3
CASSPRLGAFADTQYF
TGTGCCAGCAGCCCCCGACTAGGGGCTTTCGCAGATACGCAGTATTTT
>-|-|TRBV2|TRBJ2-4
CASSEDRAKNIQYF
TGTGCCAGCAGTGAAGACAGGGCCAAAAACATTCAGTACTTC
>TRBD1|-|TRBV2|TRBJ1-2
CASSRHRGQGASGGYTF
TGTGCCAGCAGTCGTCACCGGGGACAGGGGGCAAGCGGTGGCTACACCTTC
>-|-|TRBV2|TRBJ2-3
CASSASRDTQYF
TGTGCCAGCAGTGCGAGTCGCGATACGCAGTATTTT
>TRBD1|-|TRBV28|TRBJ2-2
CASSENRGRRELFF
TGTGCCAGCAGTGAAAACAGGGGGCGGAGGGAGCTGTTTTTT
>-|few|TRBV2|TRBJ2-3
CASTGSTDTQYF
TGTGCCAGCACAGGGTCCACAGATACGCAGTATTTT
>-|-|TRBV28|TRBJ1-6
CASWSSYNSPLHF
TGTGCCAGCTGGAGCTCCTATAATTCACCCCTCCACTTT
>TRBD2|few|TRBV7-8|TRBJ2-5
CASSLGWGGQETQYF
TGTGCCAGCAGCTTAGGCTGGGGGGGCCAAGAGACCCAGTACTTC
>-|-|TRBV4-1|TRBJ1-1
CASSPLRGDGTEAFF
TGCGCCAGCAGCCCTTTACGGGGGGATGGCACTGAAGCTTTCTTT
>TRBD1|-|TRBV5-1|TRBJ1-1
CASSTRQGAFAEAFF
TGCGCCAGCAGCACCCGACAGGGGGCCTTTGCTGAAGCTTTCTTT
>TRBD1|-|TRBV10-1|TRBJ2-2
CASSEGRKGASTGELFF
TGCGCCAGCAGTGAGGGGCGAAAGGGGGCGTCCACCGGGGAGCTGTTTTTT
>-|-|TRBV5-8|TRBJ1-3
CASSLGTAGNTIYF
TGTGCCAGCAGCTTGGGAACGGCTGGAAACACCATATATTTT
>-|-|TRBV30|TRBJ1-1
CAWKTNTEAFF
TGTGCCTGGAAGACTAACACTGAAGCTTTCTTT
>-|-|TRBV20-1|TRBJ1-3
CSASAGWGNTIYF
TGCAGTGCTAGTGCCGGGTGGGGAAACACCATATATTTT
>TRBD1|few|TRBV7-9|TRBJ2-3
CASSLRTGSTDTQYF
TGTGCCAGCAGCTTACGGACAGGGTCCACAGATACGCAGTATTTT
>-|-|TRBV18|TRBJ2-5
CASSLYQETQYF
TGTGCCAGCTCTCTGTACCAAGAGACCCAGTACTTC
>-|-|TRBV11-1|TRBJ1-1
CASSPDRQRTEAFF
TGTGCCAGCAGCCCCGACAGGCAGCGGACTGAAGCTTTCTTT
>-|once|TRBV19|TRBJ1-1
CATTLQGNTEAFF
TGTGCCACTACTTTACAGGGAAACACTGAAGCTTTCTTT
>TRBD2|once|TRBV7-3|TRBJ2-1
CASSSGLVGEQFF
TGTGCCAGCAGCTCAGGACTAGTGGGCGAGCAGTTCTTC
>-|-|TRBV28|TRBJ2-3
CASNPQGGSTDTQYF
TGTGCCAGCAATCCCCAAGGGGGTAGCACAGATACGCAGTATTTT
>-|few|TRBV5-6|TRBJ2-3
CASSLINTDTQYF
TGTGCCAGCAGCCTAATCAACACAGATACGCAGTATTTT
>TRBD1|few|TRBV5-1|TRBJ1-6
CASSGGTGGGSPLHF
TGCGCCAGCAGCGGCGGGACAGGGGGCGGCTCACCCCTCCACTTT
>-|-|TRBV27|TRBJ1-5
CASSPQGNQPQHF
TGTGCCAGCAGTCCACAGGGAAATCAGCCCCAGCATTTT
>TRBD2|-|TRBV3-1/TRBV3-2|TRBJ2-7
CASSPSAGGRVQYF
TGTGCCAGCAGCCCCTCAGCGGGGGGACGGGTGCAGTACTTC
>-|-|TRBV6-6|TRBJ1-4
CASTHGRGELFF
TGTGCCAGCACCCACGGGAGGGGCGAACTGTTTTTT
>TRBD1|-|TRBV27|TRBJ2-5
CASSPLDRVNQETQYF
TGTGCCAGCAGTCCCCTGGACAGGGTAAACCAAGAGACCCAGTACTTC
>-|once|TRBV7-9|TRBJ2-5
CASSFSEVGGQYF
TGTGCCAGCAGCTTCTCTGAAGTAGGAGGCCAGTACTTC
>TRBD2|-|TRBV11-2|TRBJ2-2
CASSWLATSVAGELFF
TGTGCCAGCAGCTGGTTGGCGACTAGCGTTGCCGGGGAGCTGTTTTTT
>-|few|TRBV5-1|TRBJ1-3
CASSLVARSSGNTIYF
TGCGCCAGCAGCTTGGTTGCCAGGTCATCTGGAAACACCATATATTTT
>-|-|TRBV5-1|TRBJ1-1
CASTYRAGANTEAFF
TGCGCCAGCACTTACAGGGCTGGCGCCAACACTGAAGCTTTCTTT
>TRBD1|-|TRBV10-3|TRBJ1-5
CAISGDSSNQPQHF
TGTGCCATCAGTGGGGACAGCAGCAATCAGCCCCAGCATTTT
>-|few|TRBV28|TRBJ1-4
CASRRPGNEKLFF
TGTGCCAGCAGGCGGCCGGGTAATGAAAAACTGTTTTTT
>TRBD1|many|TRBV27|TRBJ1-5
CASSTNRQGGQPQHF
TGTGCCAGCAGTACCAACCGACAGGGTGGTCAGCCCCAGCATTTT
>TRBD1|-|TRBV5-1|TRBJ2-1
CASSVRGGPTYNEQFF
TGCGCCAGCAGCGTCCGAGGGGGCCCAACATACAATGAGCAGTTCTTC
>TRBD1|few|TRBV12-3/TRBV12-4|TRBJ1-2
CASRRTGGYGYTF
TGTGCCAGCAGACGGACAGGGGGCTATGGCTACACCTTC
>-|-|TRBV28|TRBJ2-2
CASSLWGSGELFF
TGTGCCAGCAGTTTATGGGGCAGCGGGGAGCTGTTTTTT
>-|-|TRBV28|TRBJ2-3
CASSSGADPRDTQYF
TGTGCCAGCAGTTCAGGGGCAGACCCAAGGGATACGCAGTATTTT
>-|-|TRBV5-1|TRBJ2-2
CASSSPGFTGELFF
TGCGCCAGCAGCTCACCAGGATTCACCGGGGAGCTGTTTTTT
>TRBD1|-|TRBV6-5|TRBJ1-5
CASSLAGGGQPQHF
TGTGCCAGCAGCCTCGCAGGGGGCGGTCAGCCCCAGCATTTT
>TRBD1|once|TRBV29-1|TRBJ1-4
CSAGGGTGATMATNEKLFF
TGCAGCGCCGGTGGGGGGACAGGGGCAACGATGGCAACTAATGAAAAACTGTTTTTT